This TCR beta chain was captured in a study of persistence of HIV-infected CD4 T cells. As for this clone: Its specificity is unknown.

CDR1 is KGHSH and CDR2 is LQKENI in the germline V gene. The CDR3 is made up of 15 amino acids. V lost 3 bases, J lost 6 bases, and 8 bases stayed unmatched. The immunoSEQ assay was version 4, run in survey mode. Sequencing used immunoSEQ multiplex PCR; TCRdb keeps in-frame clones, though not all of them. The table lists about 45,000 clones, 88% of them singletons. Nonspecific anti-CD3/anti-CD28 bead stimulation represents the broad CD4+ T cell repertoire. CD4+ T cells upregulating both CD40 ligand and CD69 were sorted as responding cells. The source material was CD4+ T cells sorted from PBMCs after approximately 19-hour stimulation, sampled from a patient who received antiretroviral therapy. The origin of this receptor is an adult woman with HIV who was CMV-seropositive. The chain uses TRBV18 and TRBJ2-1; 7 bases are shared with TRBD1. The CDR3 loop is CASSPDRVSGNEQFF. In DNA form, the CDR3 reads TGTGCCAGCTCACCCGACAGGGTAAGCGGCAATGAGCAGTTCTTC.